This TCR beta chain was obtained from a study of blood T cell repertoires in COVID-19. Study details: Sources were T cells, B-cell-depleted T cells, or PBMCs; the material itself was cDNA or gDNA.

The protocol was immunoSEQ multiplex PCR, while the TCRdb copy is restricted to in-frame clones and leaves out a portion. The data hold a few hundred thousand clones, with 65% to 85% observed a single time. Participants were aged about 18 to 95 years, lived in around 22 US areas, and enrolled virtually. Each participant's cohort was designated according to participant-reported clinical history. Trimming pared 2 bases from V and 5 bases from J, leaving 10 bases between. CDR3 length: 13 residues. CDR1 is SNHLY and CDR2 is FYNNEI in the germline V gene. The sequence was obtained from a man aged 45 to 65 who had recovered from COVID-19. Sequenced material: PBMCs or T cells enriched from blood (not recorded which). The chain has TRBV2 and TRBJ2-7; D is perhaps TRBD1 (6 bases). The CDR3 loop reads CASSETSGDEQYF. CDR3 DNA: TGTGCCAGCAGTGAAACGTCAGGGGACGAGCAGTACTTC.